This TCR beta chain was captured in a study of CD8+ T cells in alopecia areata. For the study at large: Tofacitinib administration to treated patients was oral, at 5 to 10 mg twice daily. Dosing spanned 6 to 18 months on tofacitinib, then 6 months off drug.

TCR sequencing used cDNA made by reverse transcription of extracted RNA. Clones were sequenced by immunoSEQ multiplex PCR, and TCRdb holds only the in-frame ones, with some missing. The sample consists of approximately 100,000 clones, 60% of them appearing once. This CDR3 contains 13 residues. J was trimmed by 0 bases and V by 4 bases; bases with no gene match: 1. The V gene's germline CDR1 is SQVTM and CDR2 ANQGSEA. Study-wide points: Tofacitinib yielded significantly lower scalp clonality and fewer expanded CD8+ clones among the top 100.

Described treatment: oral pan-JAK inhibitor, 5-10 mg twice daily. Regarding this clone: Its cognate antigen is unknown.

Material: CD8+ T cells sorted from blood, obtained at roughly week 58, from a patient treated with tofacitinib. This sequence was found in a human donor with alopecia areata. This rearrangement joins TRBV29-1 to TRBJ2-7; TRBD2 agrees at 9 bases. The CDR3 region is CSVGTSVSYEQYF. The CDR3 nucleotides read TGCAGCGTTGGGACTAGCGTCTCCTACGAGCAGTACTTC.